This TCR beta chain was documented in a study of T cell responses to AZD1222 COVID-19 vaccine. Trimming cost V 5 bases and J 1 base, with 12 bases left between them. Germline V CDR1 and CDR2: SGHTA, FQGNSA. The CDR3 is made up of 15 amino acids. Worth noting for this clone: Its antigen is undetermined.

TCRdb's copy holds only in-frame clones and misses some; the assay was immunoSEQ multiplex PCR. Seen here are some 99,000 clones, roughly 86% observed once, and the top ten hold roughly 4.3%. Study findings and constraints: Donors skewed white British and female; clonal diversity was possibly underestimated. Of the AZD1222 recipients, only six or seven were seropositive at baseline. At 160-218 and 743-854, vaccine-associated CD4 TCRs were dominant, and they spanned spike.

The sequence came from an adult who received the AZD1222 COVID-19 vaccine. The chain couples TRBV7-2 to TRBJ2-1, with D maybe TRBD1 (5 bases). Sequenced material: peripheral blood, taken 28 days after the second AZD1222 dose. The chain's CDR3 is CASSPQGGSYNEQFF. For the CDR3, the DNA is TGTGCCAGCAGCCCCCAGGGCGGATCCTACAATGAGCAGTTCTTC.